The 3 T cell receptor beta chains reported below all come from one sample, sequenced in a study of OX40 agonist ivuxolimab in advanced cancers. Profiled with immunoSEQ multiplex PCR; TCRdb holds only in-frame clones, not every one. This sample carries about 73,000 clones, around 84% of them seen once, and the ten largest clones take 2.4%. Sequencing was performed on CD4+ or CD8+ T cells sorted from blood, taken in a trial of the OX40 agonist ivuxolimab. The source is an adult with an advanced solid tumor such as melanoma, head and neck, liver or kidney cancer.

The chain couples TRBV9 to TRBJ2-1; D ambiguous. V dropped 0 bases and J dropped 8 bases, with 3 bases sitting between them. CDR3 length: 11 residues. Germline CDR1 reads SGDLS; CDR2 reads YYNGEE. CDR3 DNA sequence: TGTGCCAGCAGCGTAGACCATGAGCAGTTCTTC. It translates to CASSVDHEQFF. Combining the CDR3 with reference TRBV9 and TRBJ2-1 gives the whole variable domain DSGVTQTPKHLITATGQRVTLRCSPRSGDLSVYWYQQSLDQGLQFLIQYYNGEERAKGNILERFSAQQFPDLHSELNLSSLELGDSALYFCASSVDHEQFFGPGTRLTVL.

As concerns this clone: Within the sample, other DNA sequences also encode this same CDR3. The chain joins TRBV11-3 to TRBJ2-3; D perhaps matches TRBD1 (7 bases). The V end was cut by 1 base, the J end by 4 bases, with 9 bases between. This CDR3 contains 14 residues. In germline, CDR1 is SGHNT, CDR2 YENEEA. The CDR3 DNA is TGTGCCAGCAGCTTAGTCAGGGGGGCAGATACGCAGTATTTT. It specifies CASSLVRGADTQYF.

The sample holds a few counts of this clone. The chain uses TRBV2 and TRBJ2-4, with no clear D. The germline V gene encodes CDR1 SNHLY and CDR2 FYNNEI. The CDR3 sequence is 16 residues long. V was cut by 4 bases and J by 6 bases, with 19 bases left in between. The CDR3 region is CASSGDPRAKGNIQYF. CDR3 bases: TGTGCCAGCAGTGGCGATCCCCGGGCTAAGGGAAACATTCAGTACTTC.